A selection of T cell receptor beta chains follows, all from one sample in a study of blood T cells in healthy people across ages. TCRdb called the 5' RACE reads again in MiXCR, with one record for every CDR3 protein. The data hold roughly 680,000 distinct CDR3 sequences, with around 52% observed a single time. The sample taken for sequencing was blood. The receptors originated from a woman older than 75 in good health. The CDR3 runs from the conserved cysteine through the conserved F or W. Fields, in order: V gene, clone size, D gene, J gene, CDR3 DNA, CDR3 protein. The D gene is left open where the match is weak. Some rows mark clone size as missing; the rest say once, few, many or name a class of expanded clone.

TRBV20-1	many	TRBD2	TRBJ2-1	TGCAGTGCTGGAACCAGCGGGAGGAAGAATGAGCAGTTCTTC	CSAGTSGRKNEQFF
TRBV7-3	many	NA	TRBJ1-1	TGTGCCAGCAGCTTATACGTGAACACTGAAGCTTTCTTT	CASSLYVNTEAFF
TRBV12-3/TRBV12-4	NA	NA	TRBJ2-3	TGTGCCAGCAGGACTGGCACAGATACGCAGTATTTT	CASRTGTDTQYF
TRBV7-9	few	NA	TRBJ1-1	TGTGCCAGCAGCTTAGAAACGGGGAGAGGGAGAACTGAAGCTTTCTTT	CASSLETGRGRTEAFF
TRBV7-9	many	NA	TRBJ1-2	TGTGCCAGCAGCTTAGCGGCAGGGGCTTCGAACTATGGCTACACCTTC	CASSLAAGASNYGYTF
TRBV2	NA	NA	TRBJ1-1	TGTGCCAGCTCTCGACTGATGGCGAACACTGAAGCTTTCTTT	CASSRLMANTEAFF
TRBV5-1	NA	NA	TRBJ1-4	TGCGCCGGCAGCTTGGCCTCGGGTACGGCAGAAAAACTGTTTTTT	CAGSLASGTAEKLFF
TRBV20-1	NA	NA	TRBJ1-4	TGCAGTGCTCCCGACGGCCTTAATGAAAAACTGTTTTTT	CSAPDGLNEKLFF
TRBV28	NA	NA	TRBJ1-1	TGTGCCAGCAGTTTATCGGGCAGGGTCCTTGCGAACACTGAAGCTTTCTTT	CASSLSGRVLANTEAFF
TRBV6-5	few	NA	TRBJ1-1	TGTGCCAGCAGTGACTCGCCAGGGAGAGAAGCTTTCTTT	CASSDSPGREAFF
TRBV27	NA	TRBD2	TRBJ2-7	TGTGCCAGCAGCCCCCAAGCGGGAGCTTTAAGGAACGAGCAGTACTTC	CASSPQAGALRNEQYF
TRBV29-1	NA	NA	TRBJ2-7	TGCAGCGGTAGTCTGGATTTCGGCGAGCAGTACTTC	CSGSLDFGEQYF
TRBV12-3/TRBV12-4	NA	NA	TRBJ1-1	TGTGCCAGCAGTTTAGCGGGTCGCCAAGGGAACACTGAAGCTTTCTTT	CASSLAGRQGNTEAFF
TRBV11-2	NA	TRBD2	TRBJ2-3	TGTGCCAGCATCAACCTCGGGGGGGGCTCAGATACGCAGTATTTT	CASINLGGGSDTQYF
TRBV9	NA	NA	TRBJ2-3	TGTGCCAGCAGCGTTTTTACAGATACGCAGTATTTT	CASSVFTDTQYF
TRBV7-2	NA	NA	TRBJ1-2	TGTGCCAGCAGCTTAGCGAGTATTTTCTGTGGCTACACCTTC	CASSLASIFCGYTF
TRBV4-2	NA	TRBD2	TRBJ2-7	TGTGCCAGCAGCCAAGAATTTACTAGCGGGAGGAGGTACGAGCAGTACTTC	CASSQEFTSGRRYEQYF
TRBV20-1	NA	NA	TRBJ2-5	TGCAGTGCTAGAGATGTGGCCCGAGGGTCCCAAGAGGCCCAGTACTTC	CSARDVARGSQEAQYF
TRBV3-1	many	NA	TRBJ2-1	TGTGCCAGCAGCCAGGCTGCTGAGCAGTTCTTC	CASSQAAEQFF
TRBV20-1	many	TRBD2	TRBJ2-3	TGCAGTGCTAGAAAGGGAGGGGTCACAGATACGCAGTATTTT	CSARKGGVTDTQYF
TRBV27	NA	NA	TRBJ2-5	TGTGCCAGCAGTCGGCGGGACACGGCCGAGACCCAGTACTTC	CASSRRDTAETQYF
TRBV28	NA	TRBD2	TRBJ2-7	TGTGCCAGCAGCCCACTGCTGACTAGCGGGGGCCGCCACGAGCAGTACTTC	CASSPLLTSGGRHEQYF
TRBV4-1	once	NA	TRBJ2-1	TGCGCCAGCAGCCAAGATCATCGGGGGAATGAGCAGTTCTTC	CASSQDHRGNEQFF
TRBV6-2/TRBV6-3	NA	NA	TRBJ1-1	TGTGCCAGCAGTAATCAACAGGGTGCGAACACTGAAGCTTTCTTT	CASSNQQGANTEAFF
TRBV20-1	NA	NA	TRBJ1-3	TGCAGTGCTAGAGAACCCCGTCGGGGCCTGAGCTCTGGAAACACCATATATTTT	CSAREPRRGLSSGNTIYF
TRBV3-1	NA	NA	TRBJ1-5	TGTGCCAGCAGCCAAGGGGTAGGGGAAAATCAGCCCCAGCATTTT	CASSQGVGENQPQHF
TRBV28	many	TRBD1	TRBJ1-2	TGTGCCAGCAGTTTTTCGGGACAGGGTCACTATGGCTACACCTTC	CASSFSGQGHYGYTF
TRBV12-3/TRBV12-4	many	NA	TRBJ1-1	TGTGCCAGCAGCCCACAGGGTTTCACTGAAGCTTTCTTT	CASSPQGFTEAFF
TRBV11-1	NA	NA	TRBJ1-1	TGTGCCGGCAGCCCGGACAGTTACTTCACTGAAGCTTTCTTT	CAGSPDSYFTEAFF
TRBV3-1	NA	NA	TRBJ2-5	TGTGCCAGCAGCCAAGAGCTGCCTAGCGATGAGCAGTACTTC	CASSQELPSDEQYF
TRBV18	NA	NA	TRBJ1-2	TGTGCCAGCTCACCTCGCGAAGACTCCCTCTATGGCTACACCTTC	CASSPREDSLYGYTF
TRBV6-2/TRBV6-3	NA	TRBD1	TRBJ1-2	TGTGCCAGCAGCCTCACCGGACAGGGGAGGGTTGGCTACACCTTC	CASSLTGQGRVGYTF
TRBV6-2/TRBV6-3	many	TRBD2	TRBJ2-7	TGTGCCAGCAGTTACGAATCGGTAGCGGGAGGGACCTCCTACGAGCAGTACTTC	CASSYESVAGGTSYEQYF
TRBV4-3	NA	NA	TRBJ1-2	TGCGCCAGCAGCCAAGATTCCACCGGGGGCTATGGCTACACCTTC	CASSQDSTGGYGYTF
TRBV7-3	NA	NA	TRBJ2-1	TGTGCCAGCAGCTTAACCGAGCGGGTAAACAATGAGCAGTTCTTC	CASSLTERVNNEQFF
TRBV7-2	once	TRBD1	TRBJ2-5	TGTGCCAGCAGAGGCGGGCAGGGGGATAGGCAGTGGCAAGAGACCCAGTACTTC	CASRGGQGDRQWQETQYF
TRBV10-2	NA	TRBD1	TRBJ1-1	TGCGCCAGTAGACAGGGGTATTCGACTGAAGCTTTCTTT	CASRQGYSTEAFF
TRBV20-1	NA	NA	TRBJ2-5	TGCAGTGCTATGAGCTTGGGGGAGACCCAGTACTTC	CSAMSLGETQYF
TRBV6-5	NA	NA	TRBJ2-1	TGTGCCAGCACCTCGAACTCCTACAATGAGCAGTTCTTC	CASTSNSYNEQFF
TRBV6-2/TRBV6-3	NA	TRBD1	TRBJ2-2	TGTGCCAGCAGCCCCGGGACAGGGGCCGGGGAGCTGTTTTTT	CASSPGTGAGELFF
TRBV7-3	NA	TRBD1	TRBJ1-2	TGTGCCAGCAGCCTAACGGGACAGGATCCCTATGGCTACACCTTC	CASSLTGQDPYGYTF
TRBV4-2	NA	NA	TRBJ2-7	TGTGCCAGCAGCCAAGTTTCCACGGGAGCCTCCTACGAGCAGTACTTC	CASSQVSTGASYEQYF